A single sample is the source of the 30 T cell receptor beta chains below, sequenced in a study of cytotoxic CD8 clonotypes in ibrutinib-treated CLL. Assay: immunoSEQ multiplex PCR; the TCRdb copy retains only in-frame clones and omits some. The sample records roughly 29,000 clones, about three quarters being singletons. The starting material was PBMCs, obtained after 36 months of ibrutinib treatment. The receptors stem from a human donor with chronic lymphocytic leukemia.

V gene TRBV28 combines with J gene TRBJ1-2; 7 bases line up with TRBD1. The ends lost 6 bases at V and 8 bases at J; junction bases unmatched: 18. Germline CDR1 reads MDHEN; CDR2 reads SYDVKM. The CDR3 sequence is 16 residues long. CDR3 protein: CASSPTPFDRVDGYTF. Here the CDR3 DNA reads TGTGCCAGCAGCCCTACCCCCTTCGACAGGGTAGACGGCTACACCTTC.

The chain links TRBV18 to TRBJ1-1; no clear D gene. There are 11 residues in the CDR3. Germline assignment: CDR1 KGHSH and CDR2 LQKENI. Trimming cost V 6 bases and J 2 bases, with 4 bases left between them. For the CDR3, the DNA is TGTGCCAGCTCTGTTAACACTGAAGCTTTCTTT. This sequence encodes CASSVNTEAFF.

The V and J genes are TRBV13 and TRBJ2-2, with 8 bases matching TRBD2. This CDR3 spans 15 amino acids. After removal of 4 bases from V and 6 bases from J, the junction contained 7 bases not matched to a gene. Germline V gives CDR1 PRHDT, CDR2 FYEKMQ (reference sequence). The CDR3 loop reads CASSSPASGPGELFF. CDR3 sequence (DNA): TGTGCCAGCAGCTCACCCGCTAGCGGGCCCGGGGAGCTGTTTTTT.

The chain joins TRBV19 to TRBJ2-5; D remains unclear. The CDR3 runs 12 residues. Germline V gene data show CDR1 as LNHDA and CDR2 as SQIVND (reference sequence). The V and J ends lost 5 bases and 2 bases respectively, with 6 bases between them. Here the CDR3 reads CASSVPQETQYF. The CDR3 DNA follows: TGTGCCAGTAGTGTCCCACAAGAGACCCAGTACTTC.

V usage is TRBV9 and J usage is TRBJ1-4; 7 bases map to TRBD1. With 4 bases clipped from V and 8 bases from J, the junction kept 11 bases outside the gene matches. From germline, CDR1 is SGDLS and CDR2 YYNGEE. The CDR3 extends over 15 amino acids. This chain's CDR3 is CASSPRDSWYEKLFF. CDR3 coding DNA: TGTGCCAGCAGCCCCCGGGACAGTTGGTACGAAAAACTGTTTTTT.

This sequence joins TRBV5-1 and TRBJ1-2; possible D gene TRBD1, 6 bases. Germline V gene lookup returns CDR1 SGHRS and CDR2 YFSETQ. With 2 bases removed from V and 2 bases from J, the gap between germline ends came to 10 bases. The CDR3 sequence is 14 residues long. CDR3 DNA: TGCGCCAGCAGCTTAAGGACAGAGAACTATGGCTACACCTTC. Its protein product is CASSLRTENYGYTF.

This chain uses TRBV18 with TRBJ1-2; TRBD1 is a possible D gene (5 bases). Germline CDR1 is KGHSH and CDR2 is LQKENI. V gave up 3 bases and J gave up 6 bases, with 11 bases separating them. This CDR3 spans 13 amino acids. The CDR3 DNA reads as TGTGCCAGCTCACCTCCCAGACAGAATGGCTACACCTTC. Residues: CASSPPRQNGYTF.

This clone was detected only a few times. The rearrangement joins TRBV6-6 to TRBJ1-1; no reliable D call. The V end was cut by 9 bases, the J end by 0 bases, with 8 bases between. The germline CDR1 and CDR2 sequences are MNHNY and SVGAGI (reference sequence). There are 12 residues in the CDR3. CDR3 protein: CASMNMNTEAFF. The CDR3 nucleotides are TGTGCCAGTATGAATATGAACACTGAAGCTTTCTTT.

V and J are TRBV11-2 and TRBJ2-2, with TRBD1 matching over 9 bases. Germline V gene sequence: CDR1 SGHAT, CDR2 FQNNGV. V trimming: 5 bases; J trimming: 3 bases; junction bases outside the gene matches: 4. The CDR3 is 15 residues long. CDR3 coding DNA: TGTGCCAGCAGCCTGGGACAGGGCTACACCGGGGAGCTGTTTTTT. As protein: CASSLGQGYTGELFF. The variable domain in full, completed from reference TRBV11-2 and TRBJ2-2, reads EAGVAQSPRYKIIEKRQSVAFWCNPISGHATLYWYQQILGQGPKLLIQFQNNGVVDDSQLPKDRFSAERLKGVDSTLKIQPAKLEDSAVYLCASSLGQGYTGELFFGEGSRLTVL.

V and J are TRBV5-4 and TRBJ1-1; D not certain. Trimming shortened V by 1 base and J by 1 base, and 5 bases separated the two germline ends. The CDR3 totals 13 residues. Germline CDR1 and CDR2: SGHNT and YYREEE (reference sequence). CDR3 sequence: CASSLPWNTEAFF. The DNA of the CDR3 is TGTGCCAGCAGCTTGCCCTGGAACACTGAAGCTTTCTTT.

This chain links TRBV12-5 with TRBJ2-3, with D maybe TRBD1 (6 bases). V was clipped by 6 bases and J by 4 bases, with 20 bases between them. Germline lookup yields CDR1 LGHNT and CDR2 FRNRAP. The CDR3 consists of 16 residues. This CDR3 is CASGSWTEVFSDTQYF. The CDR3 nucleotides read TGTGCTAGTGGCTCCTGGACAGAGGTCTTTTCAGATACGCAGTATTTT.

The V call is TRBV15, the J call TRBJ2-7; possible D gene TRBD1, 5 bases. The germline V and J ends were trimmed by 8 bases and 6 bases, with 17 bases remaining between them. Germline loops: CDR1 LNHNV, CDR2 YYDKDF (reference sequence). CDR3 length: 13 amino acids. CDR3 amino acids: CATRPGGHLEQYF. The CDR3 DNA reads as TGTGCCACCCGTCCGGGTGGACACCTCGAGCAGTACTTC. Together with reference TRBV15 and TRBJ2-7, the CDR3 gives the full variable domain: DAMVIQNPRYQVTQFGKPVTLSCSQTLNHNVMYWYQQKSSQAPKLLFHYYDKDFNNEADTPDNFQSRRPNTSFCFLDIRSPGLGDTAMYLCATRPGGHLEQYFGPGTRLTVT.

The rearrangement joins TRBV7-9 to TRBJ2-4; tentative D call: TRBD2 (7 bases). The germline V and J ends were trimmed by 5 bases and 8 bases, with 16 bases remaining between them. Germline CDR1 reads SEHNR; CDR2 reads FQNEAQ (reference sequence). The CDR3 totals 14 residues. CDR3 sequence: CASSPPGGNDIQYF. The CDR3 DNA sequence: TGTGCCAGCAGCCCCCCGGGGGGCAATGACATTCAGTACTTC.

The rearrangement links TRBV6-5 to TRBJ2-7; 7 nucleotides match TRBD1. In germline, CDR1 is MNHEY, CDR2 SVGAGI. V lost 4 bases and J lost 3; bases outside the gene matches: 9. The CDR3 extends over 15 amino acids. The CDR3 sequence: CASSSEGAQFYEQYF. The CDR3 DNA sequence: TGTGCCAGCAGTTCCGAGGGGGCGCAATTCTACGAGCAGTACTTC.

The chain uses TRBV6-5 and TRBJ1-2; no reliable D call. This CDR3 spans 15 amino acids. Trimming took 2 bases from V and 8 from J, leaving 18 bases between them. Looked up from germline, CDR1 is MNHEY and CDR2 is SVGAGI. The CDR3 spells CASSYPQGSKRGYTF. In DNA, the CDR3 is TGTGCCAGCAGTTACCCCCAAGGGTCAAAACGCGGCTACACCTTC.

This clone was recorded once. The rearrangement links TRBV6-5 to TRBJ1-5; no definite D call. CDR1 is MNHEY, CDR2 SVGAGI, per germline. This CDR3 has 15 amino acids. Trimming left V 0 bases short and J 5 bases short, with 11 bases between. The CDR3 region is CASSYSSSWDQPQHF. The CDR3 DNA sequence: TGTGCCAGCAGTTACTCGAGTTCGTGGGATCAGCCCCAGCATTTT.

This sequence joins TRBV4-1 and TRBJ1-2, with D tentatively TRBD1 (6 bases). V lost 1 base to trimming and J lost 4 bases, with 7 bases between them. CDR3 length: 13 residues. From germline, CDR1 is MGHRA and CDR2 YSYEKL. The CDR3 loop is CASSQAGVYGYTF. The CDR3, as DNA: TGCGCCAGCAGCCAAGCAGGGGTCTATGGCTACACCTTC.

This clone was recorded only once. This sequence joins TRBV20-1 and TRBJ2-7; D gene ambiguous. The germline CDR1 and CDR2 sequences are DFQATT and SNEGSKA (reference sequence). V dropped 3 bases and J dropped 7 bases, with 10 bases sitting between them. There are 11 residues in the CDR3. This CDR3 is CSARGKWEQYF. The CDR3 coding sequence is TGCAGTGCTAGGGGGAAGTGGGAGCAGTACTTC.

This chain connects TRBV7-9 to TRBJ2-7, with TRBD1 matching 9 bases. This CDR3 comprises 14 residues. Germline CDR1 reads SEHNR; CDR2 reads FQNEAQ (reference sequence). The V and J ends lost 5 bases and 6 bases, in that order; junction bases with no gene match: 8. The CDR3 is CASSPRDRVSEQYF. In DNA form, the CDR3 reads TGTGCCAGCAGCCCCCGGGACAGGGTCAGCGAGCAGTACTTC.

The chain employs TRBV5-6 and TRBJ1-2, with D unclear. This CDR3 is built from 15 residues. Trimming took 0 bases from V and 0 from J, leaving 9 bases between them. Germline V gives CDR1 SGHDT, CDR2 YYEEEE. The CDR3 sequence: CASSLESTPNYGYTF. The CDR3 coding sequence is TGTGCCAGCAGCTTGGAATCAACCCCTAACTATGGCTACACCTTC. Using reference TRBV5-6 and TRBJ1-2 for the parts outside the CDR3, the full variable domain is DAGVTQSPTHLIKTRGQQVTLRCSPKSGHDTVSWYQQALGQGPQFIFQYYEEEERQRGNFPDRFSGHQFPNYSSELNVNALLLGDSALYLCASSLESTPNYGYTFGSGTRLTVV.

This chain connects TRBV4-2 to TRBJ2-2, with 8 bases identical to TRBD2. Germline CDR1 reads LGHNA; CDR2 reads YNFKEQ. CDR3 length: 19 residues. V lost 4 bases, J lost 1 base, and 14 bases stayed unmatched. CDR3 DNA: TGTGCCAGCAGCCTCTCCCCGGGTAGAAGCGGGGGGAACACCGGGGAGCTGTTTTTT. Residues: CASSLSPGRSGGNTGELFF.

This clone was counted many times. The chain links TRBV19 to TRBJ2-5; D might be TRBD2 (6 bases). CDR3 length: 15 residues. Between the trimmed V and J ends, which lost 7 bases and 2 bases, there was a span of 17 bases. Germline lookup yields CDR1 LNHDA and CDR2 SQIVND (reference sequence). The CDR3: CASTAGYGFQETQYF. The CDR3, as DNA: TGTGCCAGTACCGCGGGGTATGGCTTTCAAGAGACCCAGTACTTC.

The rearrangement joins TRBV6-5 to TRBJ2-7; 7 bases agree with TRBD1. CDR1 and CDR2 from the germline V gene are MNHEY and SVGAGI. CDR3 size: 16 residues. The V gene end was trimmed by 4 bases and the J gene end by 3 bases; junction bases not matched to a gene: 12. The CDR3 nucleotides read TGTGCCAGCAGTTTCTCTTCCCCGGGACAGCTCTACGAGCAGTACTTC. Translating it yields CASSFSSPGQLYEQYF.

The chain recombines TRBV2 with TRBJ1-5; D gene ambiguous. V lost 6 bases and J 2 bases, leaving 11 bases between the germline ends. There are 14 residues in the CDR3. The germline gives CDR1 SNHLY, CDR2 FYNNEI. The CDR3 loop is CASRIGDGNQPQHF. CDR3 nucleotide sequence: TGTGCCAGCAGAATTGGGGATGGCAATCAGCCCCAGCATTTT.

V and J are TRBV2 and TRBJ1-3; TRBD1 might be the D (5 bases). V was cut by 6 bases and J by 2 bases, with 11 bases left in between. Germline values: CDR1 SNHLY, CDR2 FYNNEI. The CDR3 is 14 amino acids. The DNA for the CDR3 is TGTGCCAGCAGCGAGGGGAGGGCTGGAAACACCATATATTTT. Protein product: CASSEGRAGNTIYF.

The V and J genes are TRBV10-3 and TRBJ2-7, with D perhaps being TRBD1 or TRBD2 (5 bases each). CDR3 length: 13 residues. Trimming removed 6 bases from V and 4 bases from J, with 13 bases in between. Per germline, CDR1 ENHRY and CDR2 SYGVKD. CDR3 sequence: CAISQGDWYEQYF. The CDR3 DNA follows: TGTGCCATCAGCCAGGGAGATTGGTACGAGCAGTACTTC.

The chain couples TRBV6-5 to TRBJ1-2; TRBD1 agrees at 7 bases. V trimming: 2 bases; J trimming: 5 bases; junction bases outside the gene matches: 11. The germline V gene encodes CDR1 MNHEY and CDR2 SVGAGI. The CDR3 is made up of 16 amino acids. In nucleotides, the CDR3 is TGTGCCAGCAGTTACCTAGCCGGGACAGTGGATTATGGCTACACCTTC. Amino acids: CASSYLAGTVDYGYTF.

The J gene is TRBJ2-5, the V gene TRBV14; D gene uncertain. V was shortened by 2 bases and J by 2 bases, with 9 bases between the two germline ends. This CDR3 is built from 14 residues. Germline V gives CDR1 SGHDN, CDR2 FVKESK. CDR3 protein: CASSQLTDQETQYF. The CDR3 coding sequence is TGTGCCAGCAGCCAACTTACAGATCAAGAGACCCAGTACTTC.

This chain links TRBV6-5 with TRBJ2-3; D is undetermined. The germline V gene has CDR1 MNHEY and CDR2 SVGAGI. Trimming left V 0 bases short and J 6 bases short, with 7 bases between. CDR3 length equals 13 residues. The CDR3 DNA reads as TGTGCCAGCAGTTACTCGACCGCGGATACGCAGTATTTT. Its translation is CASSYSTADTQYF.

The genes are TRBV4-3 and TRBJ2-4; the D gene is possibly TRBD1 (6 bases). The CDR3 has 16 amino acids. The germline V and J ends were trimmed by 3 bases and 3 bases, with 15 bases remaining between them. Germline V lookup: CDR1 LGHNA, CDR2 YSLEER. The CDR3, as DNA: TGCGCCAGCAGCCATGCTACAGGGTTGGGCAAAAACATTCAGTACTTC. Protein product: CASSHATGLGKNIQYF.